This TCR beta chain was identified in a study of OX40 agonist ivuxolimab in advanced cancers. About the investigation overall: The costimulatory receptor OX40 (CD134) was targeted by ivuxolimab, a fully human IgG2 agonistic monoclonal antibody. Partial responses occurred in three dose-escalation patients, of whom one had hepatocellular carcinoma and two had cutaneous melanoma. Intravenous ivuxolimab was administered to patients every 2 weeks at six dose levels: 0.01, 0.1, 0.3, 1.5, 3 and 10 mg/kg. The paper describes the monotherapy dose-escalation part (N of about 52 patients) of the phase I trial of ivuxolimab. The dose-escalation cohort was about 83% male with a mean age of approximately 60 years, ranging from about 23 to 85. Among the approximately 54 dose-escalation patients, around 20 had hepatocellular carcinoma, approximately 15 melanoma, 9 renal cell carcinoma and 9 head and neck cancer. The point of sequencing TCRbeta in the periphery was to test whether ivuxolimab changed TCR sequence diversity and drove clonal T-cell expansion. Prior anti-PD-1, anti-PD-L1 or anti-CTLA-4 therapy was permitted, and checkpoint inhibitors had been received by about 37% of dose-escalation patients.

For sequencing of the TCRbeta CDR3 region, genomic DNA was extracted from the sorted cells. The immunoSEQ Assay was used for sequencing of TCRbeta CDR3 regions. Sourced from immuneACCESS, this table was stored by TCRdb with only in-frame sequences that have V and J called. A share of the clones is absent; for the studies checked, an unresolved V gene accounts for under half, and the remainder has no known explanation. For this sample there are 26,000 or so clones; approximately 84% appear just once. In total, the top ten clones hold over 25% of the sample. Points the paper makes about the study in general: Clonal expansion of both CD4+ and CD8+ blood T cells was observed from baseline to week 6 at doses 0.1 to 3.0 mg/kg. After ivuxolimab, expanded clones were on average more numerous among CD8+ T cells than among CD4+ T cells. In the 0.1-3.0 mg/kg groups, partial responders had among the lowest normalized peripheral clonal expansion, particularly in CD8+ T cells. The antigen specificity of the peripheral T cells that underwent clonal expansion was not determined. Low levels of normalized T-cell clonal expansion were also seen in some patients who did not respond.

Looking up the germline V gene yields CDR1 SGDLS and CDR2 YYNGEE. Taken from cysteine to phenylalanine, the CDR3 has 16 residues. Kept here is only the CDR3 DNA, which spans 48 bases and is read in frame from base 1. The germline V end is reduced by 4 bases and the J end by 4 bases; junction bases left unmatched: 13. This clone occurred once. What antigen it recognizes has not been identified. Base qualities were left out, and no much larger clone turns up one base away. Patients with autoimmune disease history or receiving systemic immunosuppression were excluded from the trial. Peripheral blood for TCR sequencing was collected from all dose cohorts at baseline, on cycle 4 day 1, and on cycle 7 day 1. Samples came from an open-label, multicenter, first-in-human phase I dose-escalation trial of ivuxolimab. Adults with locally advanced or metastatic melanoma, renal cell carcinoma, hepatocellular carcinoma or head and neck squamous cell carcinoma were enrolled in the trial. Before TCR sequencing, CD4+ T cells and CD8+ T cells from peripheral blood were sorted into separate populations.

The TCR sequence derives from an adult with an advanced solid tumor such as melanoma, head and neck, liver or kidney cancer. The chain is assembled from TRBV9 and TRBJ2-5; the junction holds 7 bases that match TRBD1. Sequences were derived from CD4+ or CD8+ T cells sorted from blood, sampled in a trial of the OX40 agonist ivuxolimab. The CDR3 corresponds to CASSPMRGLQGETQYF. The DNA sequence is as follows: TGTGCCAGCAGCCCTATGAGGGGGCTTCAGGGAGAGACCCAGTACTTC.